Given below is one T cell receptor (beta chain) in context. The antigen remains unidentified. The data stem from a study of early stage breast cancer tumors. Each sample had two DNA replicates, roughly 0.48 ug blood or about 1.4 ug tissue. Method: immunoSEQ multiplex PCR; TCRdb's copy keeps in-frame clones and lacks some. This table has around 11,000 clones, 75% to 85% appearing once. V shed 0 bases, J shed 6 bases, and the junction held 4 bases outside the gene matches. Germline V gene sequence: CDR1 KGHSH, CDR2 LQKENI. This CDR3 is built from 14 residues. Points from the study as a whole: Comparing each tissue with blood distinguished tumor from normal in most of the 16 patients.

The sample consisted of breast tumor tissue. The chain links TRBV18 to TRBJ2-7; 8 bases map to TRBD1. This receptor was taken from a person between 65 and 80 years old with breast cancer. CDR3 sequence reads: CASSPPDGTGEQYF. CDR3 coding DNA: TGTGCCAGCTCACCACCAGACGGGACAGGCGAGCAGTACTTC.